This TCR beta chain was recorded in a study of T cell responses to AZD1222 COVID-19 vaccine. For the study at large: Some second doses came at about 4 weeks and others at about 12 weeks; these were pooled.

As for this clone: Its specificity is not known.

Study results and caveats: Spike-specific TCR breadth and depth were elevated following two AZD1222 doses. Females outnumbered males among donors, who were mostly white British; clonal diversity was possibly underestimated.

Repertoires were generated with immunoSEQ multiplex PCR, while TCRdb's copy carries only in-frame clones and drops some. The top ten hold around 2.6% of the sample, which has approximately 150,000 clones, approximately 92% seen once. This clonotype originated in an adult in good health. This specimen was peripheral blood, taken on day 0 of AZD1222 vaccination.

The chain's CDR3 is CAGLPYEQYF. The DNA for the CDR3 is TGTGCCGGACTCCCCTACGAGCAGTACTTC. The chain recombines TRBV21-1 with TRBJ2-7; the DNA was not compared with TRBD2, the D call given in the table. TRBV21-1 is tagged as a pseudogene. The CDR3 runs 10 residues.